The clone carrying this TCR beta chain was seen a few times. V shed 8 bases and J 2 bases; nucleotides not matched to a gene: 6. Germline V CDR1 and CDR2: MGHDK, SYGVNS. This CDR3 has 13 residues. The data originate from a study of beta chain features in type 1 diabetes. Expressed TCRB transcripts were sequenced after all isolated RNA was converted to cDNA. The data were produced by immunoSEQ multiplex PCR, yet TCRdb's version contains in-frame clones alone and is incomplete. Here the sample spans about 620,000 clones, 15% to 19% being singletons. The source material was naive CD4+ T cells from blood. This sequence was found in a man younger than 30 in good health. The V and J genes are TRBV25-1 and TRBJ2-7; 7 nucleotides agree with TRBD1. In nucleotides, the CDR3 is TGTGCCAGCGGCGTGACAGGGACCTACGAGCAGTACTTC. It encodes CASGVTGTYEQYF.